This passage covers 6 T cell receptor beta chains from one sample sequenced in a study of vaccination effects on CD4 cells after COVID-19 (dated by TCRdb to between 2021 and 2023). The library was obtained by the immunoSEQ multiplex PCR assay. Held by TCRdb, this immuneACCESS table contains in-frame sequences only and omits some clones. Under half of the omission traces to an unresolved V gene where checked; the cause of the rest is unknown. The sample data list 50,000 to 60,000 clones, and roughly 70% of these were observed just once. The top ten constitute approximately 20% of the sample. No antigens are known for them. The ViraFEST assay stimulated PBMC with viral peptide pools and then used TCR sequencing to identify antigen-specific CD4+ T cell clonotypes by expansion. After around 10 days of culture, CD4+ T cells were isolated with the EasySep CD4+ T cell isolation kit. None of the healthy vaccine recipients had a prior SARS-CoV-2 infection, which was confirmed by nucleocapsid antibody tests that came back negative both before and after vaccination.

Here the sequenced sample was CD4+ T cells from PBMCs cultured with SARS-CoV-2 spike peptides, taken before COVID-19 vaccination. The cell subset or site label, as the study defines it: SARS-CoV-2 spike overlapping peptide pool stimulation. These receptors were taken from a human donor who received a COVID-19 vaccine.

The chain couples TRBV6-5 to TRBJ1-6, with D possibly matching TRBD1 (6 bases). V was trimmed by 4 bases and J by 1 base, leaving 11 bases between them. Germline V CDR1 and CDR2: MNHEY, SVGAGI. The CDR3 consists of 16 residues. The CDR3 sequence: CASSWRGESYNSPLHF. CDR3 nucleotides: TGTGCCAGCAGTTGGAGGGGGGAGTCCTATAATTCACCCCTCCACTTT.

V gene TRBV30 combines with J gene TRBJ2-1; D is possibly TRBD2 (6 bases). Germline CDR1 and CDR2: GTSNPN and SVGIG (reference sequence). The germline V and J ends were trimmed by 3 bases and 7 bases, with 13 bases remaining between them. CDR3 length: 13 residues. The CDR3 sequence: CAWRRDWINEQFF. In DNA form, the CDR3 reads TGTGCCTGGAGGCGGGACTGGATTAATGAGCAGTTCTTC.

In its sample, this clone was seen a few times. The gene calls are TRBV7-2 and TRBJ2-6; D remains unclear. CDR1 and CDR2 from the germline V gene are SGHTA and FQGNSA. Trimming removed 7 bases at V and 0 bases at J, with 7 bases between. This CDR3 spans 14 amino acids. CDR3 DNA sequence: TGTGCCAGCAACCAGGACTCTGGGGCCAACGTCCTGACTTTC. As protein: CASNQDSGANVLTF.

The genes are TRBV19 and TRBJ2-3, with 10 positions matching TRBD1. Germline CDR1 is LNHDA and CDR2 is SQIVND (reference sequence). The trim removed 7 bases at V and 7 bases at J, leaving 11 bases unmatched. The CDR3 contains 15 residues. CDR3 loop: CASTAGTGVGNTQYF. CDR3 sequence (DNA): TGTGCCAGTACAGCCGGGACAGGGGTAGGGAATACGCAGTATTTT.

The rearrangement links TRBV7-2 to TRBJ2-3, with D possibly matching TRBD1 (5 bases). Germline CDR1 reads SGHTA; CDR2 reads FQGNSA. V was trimmed by 0 bases and J by 3 bases, leaving 10 bases between them. CDR3 length equals 15 residues. The chain's CDR3 is CASSLAGVSTDTQYF. The CDR3 DNA reads as TGTGCCAGCAGCTTAGCAGGGGTATCGACAGATACGCAGTATTTT.

The chain is built from TRBV19 and TRBJ1-1; unclear D gene. V dropped 5 bases and J dropped 0 bases, with 19 bases sitting between them. The CDR3 covers 17 residues. The germline CDR1 and CDR2 sequences are LNHDA and SQIVND (reference sequence). The CDR3 protein is CASSRYTLPRMNTEAFF. The CDR3 coding sequence is TGTGCCAGTAGTCGATATACCCTCCCAAGGATGAACACTGAAGCTTTCTTT.